Listed here is a single T cell receptor (beta chain). The antigen it recognizes is unknown. Nothing much larger sits one base from this clone, and base qualities are not available. The sample originates from a study of response to subunit inactivated influenza vaccine (dated by TCRdb to the late 2010s). Regarding the complete study: Deep quantitative profiling of the T cell receptor repertoire was used in the study to follow responses to a trivalent subunit inactivated influenza vaccine.

Taken from cysteine to phenylalanine, the CDR3 has 14 residues. The kept DNA is CDR3 alone, 42 bases in frame from the first base. CDR1 and CDR2, per the germline V gene (reference sequence), are DFQATT and SNEGSKA. The germline ends are 20 bases apart after V is trimmed by 4 bases and J by 8 bases. Library preparation employed RT-PCR. Sequencing was carried out with an Illumina HiSeq 2500. TCRdb cleaned the public reads at Q25 with fastp, built clones with MiXCR and kept in-frame beta chains. Identical CDR3 proteins give one entry, which carries the most common genes and DNA. For this sample there are about 580,000 distinct CDR3 sequences; 12% to 15% appear just once. The top ten clones comprise 11% of the sample. The study at large found these results: It was suggested by the authors that each seasonal influenza vaccination may recruit only a limited number of new T cells.

Sequenced material: PBMCs from blood, taken about 13 days after vaccination. The sequence joins TRBV20-1 to TRBJ1-1; the D gene is perhaps TRBD1, on 5 matching bases. The TCR originated in a man between 50 and 59 years old who received an inactivated influenza vaccine. Donor details come from another sample of the same person, matched by shared clones. The CDR3 protein: CSAINPGRTREAFF. The DNA is TGCAGTGCTATTAACCCCGGACGGACAAGGGAAGCTTTCTTT.